This T cell receptor beta chain was captured by sequencing in a study of blood T cell repertoires in COVID-19. On the study more broadly: COVID-19 samples, acute and convalescent, were from the United States, Italy and Spain. T cells, B-cell-depleted T cells, or PBMCs provided the cDNA or gDNA that served as material.

Germline CDR1 is DFQATT and CDR2 is SNEGSKA (reference sequence). With 0 bases removed from V and 10 bases from J, the gap between germline ends came to 7 bases. This CDR3 contains 11 residues. Authors' data handling: Reference gene primer amplification gave estimated nucleated cell counts. Profiling relied on immunoSEQ multiplex PCR, and the TCRdb table lists in-frame clones only, not all of them. The V and J calls and clone size are taken from that table; D and trimming were inferred from the DNA. The sample has more than 110,000 clones, approximately 86% seen once. This TCR came from a human donor in a cohort sampled during active COVID-19. Sequences were obtained from peripheral blood. This rearrangement joins TRBV20-1 to TRBJ2-1; D is unclear. The CDR3 loop reads CSARDLGEQFF. The CDR3 DNA is TGCAGTGCTAGAGATCTCGGGGAGCAGTTCTTC.